A single TCR beta chain is shown here with its context. A second PCR of about 7 to 12 cycles used a sample-barcoded 5' primer and a J-beta primer mix. Sequencing of every sample gave 3 million or more CDR3-containing paired-end reads. TCRdb processed the 5' RACE reads anew with MiXCR; each CDR3 protein has one entry. Of some 800,000 distinct CDR3 sequences listed, roughly 25% were seen once; the top ten hold approximately 4%. This specimen belongs to a study of blood T cells in healthy people across ages. These sequences were also reported in another study, on T cells of mothers and their children. From that second work: Samples came from a few healthy Caucasian mothers and their six children. Whether related or unrelated, pairs show similar shaping of TCR recombination output by thymic selection. None of the identified T cell clones proved to be persistent microchimeric clones.

Sequenced: blood. The receptor was isolated from a boy younger than 18 in good health.

This CDR3 reads CSVRGRASTDTQYF. In nucleotides, the CDR3 is TGCAGCGTACGGGGCAGGGCAAGCACAGATACGCAGTATTTT. This chain joins TRBV20-1 and TRBJ2-3, with D perhaps TRBD1 or TRBD2 (5 bases each). Germline V gene data show CDR1 as DFQATT and CDR2 as SNEGSKA (reference sequence). The CDR3 extends over 14 amino acids.